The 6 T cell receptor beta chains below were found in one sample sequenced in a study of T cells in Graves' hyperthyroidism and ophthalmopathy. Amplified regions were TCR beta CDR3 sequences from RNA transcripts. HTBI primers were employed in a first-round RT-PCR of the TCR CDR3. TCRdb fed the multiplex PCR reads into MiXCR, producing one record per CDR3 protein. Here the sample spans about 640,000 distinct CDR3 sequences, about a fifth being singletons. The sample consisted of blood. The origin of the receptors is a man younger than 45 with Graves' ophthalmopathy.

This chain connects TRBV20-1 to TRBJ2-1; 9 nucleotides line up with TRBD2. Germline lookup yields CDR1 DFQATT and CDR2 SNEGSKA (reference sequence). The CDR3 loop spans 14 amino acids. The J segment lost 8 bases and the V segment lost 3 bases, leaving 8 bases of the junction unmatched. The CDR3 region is CSASVASGIHEQFF. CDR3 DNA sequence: TGCAGTGCTAGTGTGGCTAGCGGGATTCATGAGCAGTTCTTC.

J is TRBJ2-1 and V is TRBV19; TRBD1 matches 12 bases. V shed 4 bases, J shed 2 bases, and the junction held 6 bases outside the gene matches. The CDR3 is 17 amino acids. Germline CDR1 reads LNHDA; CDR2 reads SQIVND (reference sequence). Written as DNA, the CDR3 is TGTGCCAGTAGTAGGGGGACAGGGGGCTCTACCTACAATGAGCAGTTCTTC. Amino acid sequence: CASSRGTGGSTYNEQFF.

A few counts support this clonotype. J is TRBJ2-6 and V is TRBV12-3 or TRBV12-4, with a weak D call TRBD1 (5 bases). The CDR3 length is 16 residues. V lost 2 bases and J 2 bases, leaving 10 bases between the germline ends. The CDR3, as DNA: TGTGCCAGCAGTTTATCAGGGAAGGCTGGGGCCAACGTCCTGACTTTC. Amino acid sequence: CASSLSGKAGANVLTF.

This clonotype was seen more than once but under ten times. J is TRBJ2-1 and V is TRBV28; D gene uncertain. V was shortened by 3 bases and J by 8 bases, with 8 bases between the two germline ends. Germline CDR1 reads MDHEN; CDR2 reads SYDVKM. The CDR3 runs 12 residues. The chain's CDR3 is CASSFERYEQFF. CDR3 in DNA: TGTGCCAGCAGTTTTGAGCGATATGAGCAGTTCTTC. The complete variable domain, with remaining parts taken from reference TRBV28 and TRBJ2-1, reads DVKVTQSSRYLVKRTGEKVFLECVQDMDHENMFWYRQDPGLGLRLIYFSYDVKMKEKGDIPEGYSVSREKKERFSLILESASTNQTSMYLCASSFERYEQFFGPGTRLTVL.

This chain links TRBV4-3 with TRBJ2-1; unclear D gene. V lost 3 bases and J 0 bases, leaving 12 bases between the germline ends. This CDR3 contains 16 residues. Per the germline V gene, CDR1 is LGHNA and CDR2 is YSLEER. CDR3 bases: TGCGCCAGCAGCCAGGAGTTAACCAGCTCCTACAATGAGCAGTTCTTC. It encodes CASSQELTSSYNEQFF.

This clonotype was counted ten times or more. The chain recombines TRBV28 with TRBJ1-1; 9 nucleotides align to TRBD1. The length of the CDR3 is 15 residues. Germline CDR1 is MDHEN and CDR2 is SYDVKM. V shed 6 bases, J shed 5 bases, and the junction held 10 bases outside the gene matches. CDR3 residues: CASRSPGTGRTEAFF. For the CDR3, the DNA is TGTGCCAGCAGGTCCCCCGGGACAGGGAGGACTGAAGCTTTCTTT.